These 15 T cell receptor beta chains came from one sample sequenced in a study of OX40 agonist ivuxolimab in advanced cancers. Using immunoSEQ multiplex PCR, the repertoire was profiled, and TCRdb retains in-frame clones only, with some absent. Here the sample spans roughly 80,000 clones, around nine tenths being singletons. This material consisted of CD4+ or CD8+ T cells sorted from blood, taken in a trial of the OX40 agonist ivuxolimab. The origin of the receptors is an adult with an advanced solid tumor such as melanoma, head and neck, liver or kidney cancer.

The V gene is TRBV6-5, the J gene TRBJ1-1; 7 nucleotides align to TRBD1. Unmatched junction bases numbered 10, after V lost 2 bases and J lost 4 bases. The CDR3 has 16 amino acids. Germline V lookup: CDR1 MNHEY, CDR2 SVGAGI. CDR3 DNA sequence: TGTGCCAGCAGTTACGACGCTACAGGGGTGGGCACTGAAGCTTTCTTT. This codes for CASSYDATGVGTEAFF.

The gene calls are TRBV18 and TRBJ2-1; D unclear. Looked up from germline, CDR1 is KGHSH and CDR2 is LQKENI. Trimming removed 3 bases at V and 4 bases at J, with 10 bases between. The CDR3 has 14 residues. The CDR3 reads CASSPQQGYNEQFF. The CDR3 DNA is TGTGCCAGCTCACCGCAACAAGGATACAATGAGCAGTTCTTC.

The chain is built from TRBV6-1 and TRBJ1-1; D is perhaps TRBD1 (5 bases). V shed 8 bases and J shed 0 bases, with 16 bases lying between them. This CDR3 has 15 residues. Germline loops: CDR1 MNHNS, CDR2 SASEGT. The CDR3, as DNA: TGTGCCAGCGAAGACGGGGCTCAGATGAACACTGAAGCTTTCTTT. Amino acids: CASEDGAQMNTEAFF.

The chain is built from TRBV11-3 and TRBJ2-2; D might be TRBD2 (6 bases). CDR1 is SGHNT and CDR2 is YENEEA in the germline V gene. The V and J ends lost 5 bases and 1 base respectively, with 20 bases between them. The CDR3 runs 18 residues. The CDR3 bases are TGTGCCAGCAGCCCGCGACCTCCGGGGGTAGGGAACACCGGGGAGCTGTTTTTT. This codes for CASSPRPPGVGNTGELFF. The complete variable domain, with remaining parts taken from reference TRBV11-3 and TRBJ2-2, reads EAGVVQSPRYKIIEKKQPVAFWCNPISGHNTLYWYLQNLGQGPELLIRYENEEAVDDSQLPKDRFSAERLKGVDSTLKIQPAELGDSAVYLCASSPRPPGVGNTGELFFGEGSRLTVL.

Written as DNA, the CDR3 is TGTGCCAGCAGCTTGGGGGGAGATAGCAATCAGCCCCAGCATTTT. Translation gives CASSLGGDSNQPQHF. The rearrangement uses TRBV5-4 and TRBJ1-5; D call uncertain. Trimming removed 0 bases from V and 0 bases from J, with 7 bases in between. Germline V lookup: CDR1 SGHNT, CDR2 YYREEE (reference sequence). This CDR3 contains 15 residues.

This sequence joins TRBV2 and TRBJ1-5; 8 nucleotides match TRBD1. The CDR3 consists of 14 residues. The V and J ends lost 6 bases and 3 bases, in that order; junction bases with no gene match: 4. Germline CDR1 and CDR2: SNHLY and FYNNEI. CDR3: CASSLQGDNQPQHF. The CDR3 bases are TGTGCCAGCAGCCTACAGGGGGACAATCAGCCCCAGCATTTT. Combining the CDR3 with reference TRBV2 and TRBJ1-5 gives the whole variable domain EPEVTQTPSHQVTQMGQEVILRCVPISNHLYFYWYRQILGQKVEFLVSFYNNEISEKSEIFDDQFSVERPDGSNFTLKIRSTKLEDSAMYFCASSLQGDNQPQHFGDGTRLSIL.

This chain connects TRBV19 to TRBJ1-5; perhaps TRBD1 as D (6 bases). Germline V gene sequence: CDR1 LNHDA, CDR2 SQIVND (reference sequence). The germline V and J ends were trimmed by 6 bases and 6 bases, with 21 bases remaining between them. The CDR3 extends over 16 amino acids. The CDR3 reads CASSEFRGQGGQPQHF. In DNA, the CDR3 is TGTGCCAGTAGCGAATTCCGGGGACAAGGTGGTCAGCCCCAGCATTTT.

The table lists this clone with a count of one. V usage is TRBV4-2 and J usage is TRBJ2-3, with 10 positions matching TRBD2. V lost 2 bases and J lost 2; bases outside the gene matches: 10. This CDR3 is built from 18 residues. Germline V lookup: CDR1 LGHNA, CDR2 YNFKEQ. In nucleotides, the CDR3 is TGTGCCAGCAGCCAACGACGACCTAGCGGGGGAAACACAGATACGCAGTATTTT. Encoded protein: CASSQRRPSGGNTDTQYF.

The V gene is TRBV4-3, the J gene TRBJ1-5; 7 nucleotides line up with TRBD1. V lost 0 bases, J lost 4 bases, and 3 bases stayed unmatched. This CDR3 is 15 amino acids long. Germline loops: CDR1 LGHNA, CDR2 YSLEER. The CDR3 is CASSQDTGANQPQHF. The DNA of the CDR3 is TGCGCCAGCAGCCAAGATACAGGGGCTAATCAGCCCCAGCATTTT.

The chain recombines TRBV27 with TRBJ2-5; D perhaps matches TRBD2 (5 bases). CDR3 length: 12 residues. Germline assignment: CDR1 MNHEY and CDR2 SMNVEV (reference sequence). V was clipped by 5 bases and J by 5 bases, with 9 bases between them. CDR3 in amino acids: CASSPGGETQYF. The DNA of the CDR3 is TGTGCCAGCAGTCCCGGCGGGGAGACCCAGTACTTC.

This chain uses TRBV7-2 with TRBJ1-5, with D possibly TRBD1 on 5 matching bases. This CDR3 spans 15 amino acids. Germline-derived CDR1 and CDR2 are SGHTA and FQGNSA. V lost 1 base, J lost 3 bases, and 10 bases lay in between. The DNA for the CDR3 is TGTGCCAGCAGCTTAGGAGGGGCCAACAATCAGCCCCAGCATTTT. It specifies CASSLGGANNQPQHF. The whole variable domain, remainder taken from reference TRBV7-2 and TRBJ1-5, is GAGVSQSPSNKVTEKGKDVELRCDPISGHTALYWYRQSLGQGLEFLIYFQGNSAPDKSGLPSDRFSAERTGGSVSTLTIQRTQQEDSAVYLCASSLGGANNQPQHFGDGTRLSIL.

V is TRBV11-1 and J is TRBJ2-6; D is unclear. Per the germline V gene, CDR1 is SGHAT and CDR2 is FQDESV (reference sequence). V lost 5 bases and J 2 bases, leaving 7 bases between the germline ends. The CDR3 sequence is 14 residues long. The CDR3 is CASSQVPGANVLTF. The CDR3 DNA is TGTGCCAGCAGCCAAGTCCCTGGGGCCAACGTCCTGACTTTC.

This clone was counted between two and nine times. The V gene is TRBV7-2, the J gene TRBJ1-5; no clear D. V shed 1 base and J shed 0 bases, with 4 bases lying between them. Looked up from germline, CDR1 is SGHTA and CDR2 is FQGNSA. The CDR3 covers 14 residues. The CDR3: CASSLVGSNQPQHF. The CDR3 nucleotides are TGTGCCAGCAGCTTAGTGGGTAGCAATCAGCCCCAGCATTTT.

This chain links TRBV5-1 with TRBJ1-1; 7 nucleotides agree with TRBD1. After removal of 0 bases from V and 5 bases from J, the junction contained 1 base not matched to a gene. In germline, CDR1 is SGHRS, CDR2 YFSETQ. The CDR3 totals 13 residues. For the CDR3, the DNA is TGCGCCAGCAGCTTGGTACAGGGGACTGAAGCTTTCTTT. Translating gives CASSLVQGTEAFF.

The genes are TRBV7-2 and TRBJ2-3; the D gene is possibly TRBD2 (5 bases). The CDR3 has 16 amino acids. V was pared by 3 bases and J by 2 bases, with 15 bases between. Germline values: CDR1 SGHTA, CDR2 FQGNSA. CDR3 nucleotides: TGTGCCAGCAGCTTGCTAGCTTATGGCCCCACAGATACGCAGTATTTT. Its protein product is CASSLLAYGPTDTQYF.